This TCR beta chain derives from a study of glioma-infiltrating T cells after dendritic cell vaccination. Whole-study context: Patients received autologous tumor lysate-pulsed dendritic cell vaccination between about 2002 and 2012. Three intradermal dendritic cell vaccine injections were given every two weeks.

Assay used: immunoSEQ multiplex PCR; TCRdb lists only in-frame clones, some missing. The repertoire has about 65,000 clones, more than 75% of them found once; the top ten carry 11%. Noted time point: after dendritic cell vaccination, including at tumor progression/relapse. No glioblastoma patient carried an isocitrate dehydrogenase mutation. The V gene's germline CDR1 is SGHTA and CDR2 FQGNSA. This CDR3 contains 14 residues. V dropped 2 bases and J dropped 5 bases, with 12 bases sitting between them. The chain recombines TRBV7-2 with TRBJ1-1; a weak D match, TRBD1 (6 bases). Here the sequenced sample was blood, taken after dendritic cell vaccination. This receptor was identified in a human donor with glioblastoma. DNA of the CDR3: TGTGCCAGCAGCTTACGGGGGGCGAGGACTGAAGCTTTCTTT. Its protein is CASSLRGARTEAFF. The full variable domain, with the rest looked up from reference TRBV7-2 and TRBJ1-1, is GAGVSQSPSNKVTEKGKDVELRCDPISGHTALYWYRQSLGQGLEFLIYFQGNSAPDKSGLPSDRFSAERTGGSVSTLTIQRTQQEDSAVYLCASSLRGARTEAFFGQGTRLTVV.